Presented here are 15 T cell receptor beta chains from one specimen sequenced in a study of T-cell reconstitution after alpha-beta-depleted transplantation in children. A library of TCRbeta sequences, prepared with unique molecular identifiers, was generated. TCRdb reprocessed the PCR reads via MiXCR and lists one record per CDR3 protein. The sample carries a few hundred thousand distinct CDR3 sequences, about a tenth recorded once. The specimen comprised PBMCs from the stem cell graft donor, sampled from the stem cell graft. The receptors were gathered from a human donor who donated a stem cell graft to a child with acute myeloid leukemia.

The CDR3 loop reads CATSRDTQPGNTIYF. The DNA for the CDR3 is TGTGCCACCAGCAGAGATACCCAGCCTGGAAACACCATATATTTT. The chain links TRBV15 to TRBJ1-3; D call uncertain. This CDR3 is built from 15 residues. Germline V CDR1 and CDR2: LNHNV, YYDKDF (reference sequence). The germline V and J ends were trimmed by 0 bases and 2 bases, with 8 bases remaining between them.

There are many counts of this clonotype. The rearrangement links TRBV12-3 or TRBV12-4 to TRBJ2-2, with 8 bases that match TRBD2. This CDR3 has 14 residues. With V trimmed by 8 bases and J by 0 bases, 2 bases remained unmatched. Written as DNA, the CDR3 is TGTGCCAGCCAACTAGCGGCGAACACCGGGGAGCTGTTTTTT. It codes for CASQLAANTGELFF.

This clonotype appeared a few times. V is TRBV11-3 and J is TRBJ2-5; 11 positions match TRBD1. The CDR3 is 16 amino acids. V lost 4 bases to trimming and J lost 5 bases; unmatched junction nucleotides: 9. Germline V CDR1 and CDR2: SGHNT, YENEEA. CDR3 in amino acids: CASSSPGQGGSETQYF. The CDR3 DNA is TGTGCCAGCAGCTCACCGGGACAGGGGGGTTCGGAGACCCAGTACTTC.

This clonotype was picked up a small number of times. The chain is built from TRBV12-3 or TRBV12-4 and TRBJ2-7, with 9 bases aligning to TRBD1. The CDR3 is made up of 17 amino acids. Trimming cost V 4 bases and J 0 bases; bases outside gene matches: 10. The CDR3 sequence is CASSSGSWDRDSYEQYF. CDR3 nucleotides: TGTGCCAGCAGTTCCGGCTCGTGGGACAGGGACTCCTACGAGCAGTACTTC.

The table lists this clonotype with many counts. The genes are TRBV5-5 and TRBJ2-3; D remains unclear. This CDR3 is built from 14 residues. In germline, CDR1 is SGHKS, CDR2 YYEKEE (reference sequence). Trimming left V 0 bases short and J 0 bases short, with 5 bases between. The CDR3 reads CASSLVVSTDTQYF. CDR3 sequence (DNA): TGTGCCAGCAGCTTGGTTGTAAGCACAGATACGCAGTATTTT.

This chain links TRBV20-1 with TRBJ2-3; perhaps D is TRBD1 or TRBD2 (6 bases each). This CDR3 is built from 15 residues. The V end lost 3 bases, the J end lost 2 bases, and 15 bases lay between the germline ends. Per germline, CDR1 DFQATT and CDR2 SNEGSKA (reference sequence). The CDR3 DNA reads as TGCAGTGCTAGGGGGAGGCAGGGGAACACAGATACGCAGTATTTT. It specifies CSARGRQGNTDTQYF.

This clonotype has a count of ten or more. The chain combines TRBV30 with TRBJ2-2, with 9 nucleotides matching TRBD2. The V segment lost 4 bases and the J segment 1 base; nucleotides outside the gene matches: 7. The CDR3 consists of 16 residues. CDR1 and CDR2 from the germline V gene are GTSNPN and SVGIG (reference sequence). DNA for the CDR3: TGTGCCTGGAATTTAGCGGGAGCGATGAACACCGGGGAGCTGTTTTTT. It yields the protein CAWNLAGAMNTGELFF.

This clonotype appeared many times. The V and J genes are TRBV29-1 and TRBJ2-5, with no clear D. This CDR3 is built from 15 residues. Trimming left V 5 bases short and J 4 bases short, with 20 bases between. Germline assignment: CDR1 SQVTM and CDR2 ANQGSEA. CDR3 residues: CSVFLGPPKSETQYF. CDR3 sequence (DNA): TGCAGCGTTTTTCTAGGACCTCCCAAGTCAGAGACCCAGTACTTC.

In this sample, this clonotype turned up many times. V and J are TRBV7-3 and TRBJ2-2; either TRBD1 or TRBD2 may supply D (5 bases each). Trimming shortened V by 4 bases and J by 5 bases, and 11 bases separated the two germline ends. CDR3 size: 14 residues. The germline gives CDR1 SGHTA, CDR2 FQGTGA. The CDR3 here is CASSSSWGTGELFF. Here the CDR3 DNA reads TGTGCCAGCAGCTCCTCGTGGGGGACCGGGGAGCTGTTTTTT.

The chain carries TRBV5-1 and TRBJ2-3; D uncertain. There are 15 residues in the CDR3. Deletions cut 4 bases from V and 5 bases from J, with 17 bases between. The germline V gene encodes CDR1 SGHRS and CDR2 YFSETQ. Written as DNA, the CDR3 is TGCGCCAGCAGCCCTGGCGGTCCTTGGGGAGATACGCAGTATTTT. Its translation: CASSPGGPWGDTQYF.

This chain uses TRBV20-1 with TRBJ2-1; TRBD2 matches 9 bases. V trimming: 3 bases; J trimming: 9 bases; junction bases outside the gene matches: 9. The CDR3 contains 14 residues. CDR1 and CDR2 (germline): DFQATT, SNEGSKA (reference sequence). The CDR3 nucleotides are TGCAGTGCTAGTCTGAGTAGCGGGAGCGGTGAGCAGTTCTTC. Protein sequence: CSASLSSGSGEQFF.

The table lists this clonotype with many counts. Here the CDR3 DNA reads TGTGCCAGCAGCTTGTCTGTTGTCCGGGCCTCCTACGAGCAGTACTTC. This codes for CASSLSVVRASYEQYF. This chain uses TRBV5-6 with TRBJ2-7; D is unclear. Trimming left V 1 base short and J 0 bases short, with 14 bases between. From germline, CDR1 is SGHDT and CDR2 YYEEEE. The CDR3 extends over 16 amino acids.

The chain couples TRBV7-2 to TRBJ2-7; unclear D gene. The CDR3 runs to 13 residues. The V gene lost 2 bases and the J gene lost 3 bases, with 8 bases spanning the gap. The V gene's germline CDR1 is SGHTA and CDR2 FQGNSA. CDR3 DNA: TGTGCCAGCAGCTTATCGCCCGACTACGAGCAGTACTTC. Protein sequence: CASSLSPDYEQYF.

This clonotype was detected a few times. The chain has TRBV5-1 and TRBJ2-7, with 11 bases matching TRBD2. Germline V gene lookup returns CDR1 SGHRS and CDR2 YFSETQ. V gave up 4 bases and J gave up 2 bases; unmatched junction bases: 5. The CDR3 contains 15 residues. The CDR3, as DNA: TGCGCCAGCAGCCCGGGACTAGCGGTGGCCTACGAGCAGTACTTC. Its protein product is CASSPGLAVAYEQYF. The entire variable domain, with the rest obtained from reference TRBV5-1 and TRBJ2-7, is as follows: KAGVTQTPRYLIKTRGQQVTLSCSPISGHRSVSWYQQTPGQGLQFLFEYFSETQRNKGNFPGRFSGRQFSNSRSEMNVSTLELGDSALYLCASSPGLAVAYEQYFGPGTRLTVT.

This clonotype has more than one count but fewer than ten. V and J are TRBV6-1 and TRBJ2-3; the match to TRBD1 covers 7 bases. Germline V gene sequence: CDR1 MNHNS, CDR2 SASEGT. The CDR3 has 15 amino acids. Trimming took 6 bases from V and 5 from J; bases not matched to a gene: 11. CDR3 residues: CASSLSQGHEDTQYF. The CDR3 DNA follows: TGTGCCAGCAGCCTCTCACAGGGGCATGAAGATACGCAGTATTTT.